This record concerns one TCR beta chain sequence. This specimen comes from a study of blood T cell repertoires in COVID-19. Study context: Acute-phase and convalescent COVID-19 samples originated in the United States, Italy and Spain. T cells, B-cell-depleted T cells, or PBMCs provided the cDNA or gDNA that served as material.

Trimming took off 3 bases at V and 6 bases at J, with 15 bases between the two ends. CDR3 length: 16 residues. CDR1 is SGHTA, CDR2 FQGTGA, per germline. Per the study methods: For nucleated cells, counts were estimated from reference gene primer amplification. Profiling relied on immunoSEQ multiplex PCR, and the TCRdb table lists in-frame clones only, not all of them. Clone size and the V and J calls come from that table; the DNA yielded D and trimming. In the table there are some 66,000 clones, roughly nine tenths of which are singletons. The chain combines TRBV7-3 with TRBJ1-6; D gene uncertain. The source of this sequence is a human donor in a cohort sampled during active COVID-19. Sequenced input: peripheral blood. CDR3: CASSFPLPRPNSPLHF. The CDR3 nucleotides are TGTGCCAGCAGCTTTCCCCTCCCGCGGCCTAATTCACCCCTCCACTTT.